The 25 T cell receptor beta chains listed next were all sequenced from one sample in a study of blood T cell repertoires in COVID-19. The table came from immunoSEQ multiplex PCR; TCRdb's copy has only in-frame clones and leaves some out. Among about 250,000 clones listed, approximately 83% were seen once. Sequencing was done on a sample of PBMCs or T cells enriched from blood (not recorded which). These receptor sequences come from a woman in her 30s who had recovered from COVID-19.

Remarks on this clone: The junction does not match germline at one end; this may be a read error. This chain's CDR3 is CASSLLLSPRDYGHTF. The CDR3 DNA reads as TGTGCCAGCAGCTTACTCTTATCACCCAGGGACTATGGCCACACCTTC. This chain links TRBV7-7 with TRBJ1-2, with a weak D call TRBD1 (5 bases). In germline, CDR1 is SSHAT, CDR2 FNYEAQ (reference sequence). The CDR3 spans 16 residues.

The rearrangement joins TRBV27 to TRBJ2-7; 11 nucleotides line up with TRBD2. Germline lookup yields CDR1 MNHEY and CDR2 SMNVEV (reference sequence). The CDR3 spans 14 residues. V trimming: 5 bases; J trimming: 3 bases; junction bases outside the gene matches: 3. CDR3 in DNA: TGTGCCAGCAGTGCGGGACTAGCGGTCTACGAGCAGTACTTC. It specifies CASSAGLAVYEQYF.

V is TRBV11-2 and J is TRBJ1-4; TRBD1 might be the D (6 bases). The CDR3 is 15 amino acids. The germline V gene encodes CDR1 SGHAT and CDR2 FQNNGV. V lost 1 base and J 5 bases, leaving 11 bases between the germline ends. CDR3 region: CASSLVWQGNEKLFF. CDR3 nucleotide sequence: TGTGCCAGCAGCTTAGTCTGGCAGGGGAATGAAAAACTGTTTTTT.

The chain is built from TRBV4-1 and TRBJ1-5; no reliable D call. The CDR3 extends over 18 amino acids. V shed 0 bases and J shed 1 base, with 16 bases lying between them. Germline assignment: CDR1 MGHRA and CDR2 YSYEKL. CDR3 coding DNA: TGCGCCAGCAGCCAAGATCGGGGTGGAGACACAAGCAATCAGCCCCAGCATTTT. Amino acids: CASSQDRGGDTSNQPQHF.

A single count supports this clone. The V gene is TRBV5-5, the J gene TRBJ2-7, with TRBD2 matching over 7 bases. Germline V gives CDR1 SGHKS, CDR2 YYEKEE (reference sequence). The CDR3 totals 14 residues. With V trimmed by 7 bases and J by 6 bases, 13 bases remained unmatched. CDR3 bases: TGTGCCAGCTCACCCCCGGGGGGATTCGGCGAGCAGTACTTC. Translation gives CASSPPGGFGEQYF.

The chain employs TRBV6-5 and TRBJ2-2; TRBD1 aligns across 7 bases. The germline CDR1 and CDR2 sequences are MNHEY and SVGAGI. The CDR3 loop spans 13 amino acids. J gave up 12 bases and V 7 bases, and 11 bases lay outside the gene matches. The CDR3 sequence: CASKVTGQSKLFF. The CDR3 bases are TGTGCCAGCAAGGTTACGGGACAGTCGAAGCTGTTTTTT.

The rearrangement links TRBV19 to TRBJ1-2; 7 nucleotides agree with TRBD1. CDR3 size: 15 residues. V lost 3 bases and J lost 8; bases outside the gene matches: 12. CDR1 LNHDA and CDR2 SQIVND come from the germline V gene (reference sequence). CDR3 bases: TGTGCCAGTAGTATCCTGGACAGGCCGTTAAGCGGCTACACCTTC. It yields the protein CASSILDRPLSGYTF. The full variable domain, its missing parts supplied by reference TRBV19 and TRBJ1-2, is DGGITQSPKYLFRKEGQNVTLSCEQNLNHDAMYWYRQDPGQGLRLIYYSQIVNDFQKGDIAEGYSVSREKKESFPLTVTSAQKNPTAFYLCASSILDRPLSGYTFGSGTRLTVV.

This clone was counted ten times or more. The chain combines TRBV4-2 with TRBJ1-5, with D maybe TRBD1 (5 bases). The CDR3 is 16 residues long. Between the trimmed V and J ends, which lost 0 bases and 6 bases, there was a span of 15 bases. Looked up from germline, CDR1 is LGHNA and CDR2 is YNFKEQ. CDR3 in amino acids: CASSQDRGGLGQPQHF. Here the CDR3 DNA reads TGTGCCAGCAGCCAAGATCGCGGGGGATTGGGTCAGCCCCAGCATTTT.

CDR3 DNA: TGTGCCAGCAGTCCGACAGGGCTGAGTGAAGCTTTCTTT. It specifies CASSPTGLSEAFF. The chain uses TRBV12-3 or TRBV12-4 and TRBJ1-1; 7 nucleotides match TRBD1. Unmatched junction bases numbered 7, after V lost 5 bases and J lost 7 bases. The CDR3 length is 13 residues.

This chain links TRBV25-1 with TRBJ2-3, with a possible D match to TRBD2 (6 bases). The CDR3 loop spans 12 amino acids. Trimming removed 6 bases at V and 6 bases at J, with 10 bases between. Germline V gene lookup returns CDR1 MGHDK and CDR2 SYGVNS. The CDR3 protein is CASRLAADTQYF. The DNA of the CDR3 is TGTGCCAGCAGACTAGCCGCGGATACGCAGTATTTT. Supplemented by reference TRBV25-1 and TRBJ2-3, the full variable domain reads EADIYQTPRYLVIGTGKKITLECSQTMGHDKMYWYQQDPGMELHLIHYSYGVNSTEKGDLSSESTVSRIRTEHFPLTLESARPSHTSQYLCASRLAADTQYFGPGTRLTVL.

As for this clone: Germline and junction disagree at one end, which may indicate a read error. The V and J genes are TRBV18 and TRBJ2-7; tentatively, D is TRBD1 (6 bases). This CDR3 is 14 amino acids long. Germline lookup yields CDR1 KGHSH and CDR2 LQKENI. The CDR3 coding sequence is TGTGCCAGCTCGCCACGGGACACCGAGGGTGAGCAGTACTTC. Protein product: CASSPRDTEGEQYF.

The chain employs TRBV5-1 and TRBJ1-6; tentative D call: TRBD1 (6 bases). Germline CDR1 and CDR2: SGHRS and YFSETQ. This CDR3 contains 16 residues. Trimming pared 0 bases from V and 7 bases from J, leaving 14 bases between. The CDR3 sequence is CASSLASARGNSPLHF. CDR3 sequence (DNA): TGCGCCAGCAGCTTGGCTAGTGCGAGGGGGAATTCACCCCTCCACTTT.

The CDR3 DNA follows: TGTGCCAGCAGCTTAAGTACTGATTACAATGAGCAGTTCTTC. Translated, it gives CASSLSTDYNEQFF. The chain links TRBV11-2 to TRBJ2-1; no firm D call. This CDR3 spans 14 amino acids. Trimming took off 2 bases at V and 4 bases at J, with 9 bases between the two ends. Germline CDR1 reads SGHAT; CDR2 reads FQNNGV. Drawing the rest from reference TRBV11-2 and TRBJ2-1, the complete variable domain is EAGVAQSPRYKIIEKRQSVAFWCNPISGHATLYWYQQILGQGPKLLIQFQNNGVVDDSQLPKDRFSAERLKGVDSTLKIQPAKLEDSAVYLCASSLSTDYNEQFFGPGTRLTVL.

This CDR3 is CASSGVGTGGARKDYGYTF. CDR3 bases: TGTGCCTCCAGCGGTGTGGGGACAGGGGGCGCGAGGAAGGACTATGGCTACACCTTC. The V and J genes are TRBV9 and TRBJ1-2; 12 bases fit TRBD1. V gave up 10 bases and J gave up 3 bases; unmatched junction bases: 22. CDR1 SGDLS and CDR2 YYNGEE come from the germline V gene. The CDR3 sequence is 19 residues long.

This rearrangement joins TRBV6-2 or TRBV6-3 to TRBJ2-7; 7 bases map to TRBD2. The CDR3 has 18 residues. CDR1 and CDR2 (germline): MNHEY, SVGEGT. V gave up 0 bases and J gave up 0 bases; unmatched junction bases: 11. Here the CDR3 reads CASSYSPHRDYSSYEQYF. For the CDR3, the DNA is TGTGCCAGCAGTTACTCGCCCCATCGGGACTACTCCTCCTACGAGCAGTACTTC.

The V call is TRBV30, the J call TRBJ2-3; 14 bases map to TRBD2. The CDR3 contains 19 residues. The germline V gene has CDR1 GTSNPN and CDR2 SVGIG (reference sequence). J gave up 0 bases and V 3 bases, and 11 bases lay outside the gene matches. CDR3 amino acids: CAWRDGLAGGLFSTDTQYF. In nucleotides, the CDR3 is TGTGCCTGGAGGGACGGACTAGCGGGGGGCCTCTTCAGCACAGATACGCAGTATTTT.

The chain uses TRBV3-1 (or the pseudogene TRBV3-2) and TRBJ2-2, with a tentative D call TRBD2 (6 bases). Germline CDR1 is LGHDT and CDR2 is YNNKEL (reference sequence). V dropped 3 bases and J dropped 5 bases, with 13 bases sitting between them. The CDR3 has 15 residues. CDR3 sequence: CASSQESGVTGELFF. CDR3 in DNA: TGTGCCAGCAGCCAGGAATCGGGGGTGACCGGGGAGCTGTTTTTT.

This clone is a singleton in its sample. The rearrangement links TRBV6-5 to TRBJ2-2; 8 bases fit TRBD1. CDR3 length: 14 residues. The J segment lost 4 bases and the V segment lost 6 bases, leaving 4 bases of the junction unmatched. CDR1 and CDR2 from the germline V gene are MNHEY and SVGAGI. The CDR3 loop reads CASRRDRGTGELFF. For the CDR3, the DNA is TGTGCCAGCAGGAGAGACAGGGGCACCGGGGAGCTGTTTTTT.

The V gene is TRBV5-1, the J gene TRBJ2-7; maybe TRBD2 (7 bases). The CDR3 runs to 14 residues. Germline lookup yields CDR1 SGHRS and CDR2 YFSETQ. Trimming stripped 7 bases from V and 4 bases from J, with 18 bases between. CDR3 bases: TGCGCCAGCGCACCGGGGAGGGGGATTTACGAGCAGTACTTC. Its protein product is CASAPGRGIYEQYF.

This CDR3 is CASSRLPGQGGGYTF. DNA of the CDR3: TGTGCCAGTAGTAGATTACCGGGACAGGGTGGAGGCTACACCTTC. The V gene is TRBV19, the J gene TRBJ1-2, with 9 bases that match TRBD1. Germline assignment: CDR1 LNHDA and CDR2 SQIVND (reference sequence). CDR3 length: 15 amino acids. The J segment lost 8 bases and the V segment lost 4 bases, leaving 11 bases of the junction unmatched.

The V and J genes are TRBV19 and TRBJ2-1; TRBD2 aligns across 12 bases. V lost 7 bases, J lost 4 bases, and 14 bases stayed unmatched. The CDR3 extends over 18 amino acids. Looked up from germline, CDR1 is LNHDA and CDR2 is SQIVND (reference sequence). Here the CDR3 reads CASIPASGRASGYNEQFF. CDR3 coding DNA: TGTGCCAGTATACCGGCTAGCGGGAGGGCCTCGGGATACAATGAGCAGTTCTTC.

This rearrangement joins TRBV30 to TRBJ1-3; D gene ambiguous. Germline V lookup: CDR1 GTSNPN, CDR2 SVGIG (reference sequence). Trimming took 2 bases from V and 3 from J, leaving 2 bases between them. The CDR3 covers 11 residues. The CDR3 region is CAWSRGNTIYF. The CDR3 nucleotides are TGTGCCTGGAGTCGTGGAAACACCATATATTTT.

The chain employs TRBV7-9 and TRBJ2-7; the D gene is possibly TRBD1 (6 bases). The CDR3 runs to 15 residues. Per germline, CDR1 SEHNR and CDR2 FQNEAQ (reference sequence). V was shortened by 1 base and J by 0 bases, with 10 bases between the two germline ends. As DNA, the CDR3 is TGTGCCAGCAGCTTAGGACCGGACAGCTCCTACGAGCAGTACTTC. This encodes CASSLGPDSSYEQYF. Drawing the rest from reference TRBV7-9 and TRBJ2-7, the complete variable domain is DTGVSQNPRHKITKRGQNVTFRCDPISEHNRLYWYRQTLGQGPEFLTYFQNEAQLEKSRLLSDRFSAERPKGSFSTLEIQRTEQGDSAMYLCASSLGPDSSYEQYFGPGTRLTVT.

This chain links TRBV11-3 with TRBJ2-5; a weak D match, TRBD2 (6 bases). The CDR3 length is 13 residues. The V gene's germline CDR1 is SGHNT and CDR2 YENEEA. V lost 4 bases to trimming and J lost 4 bases, with 10 bases between them. The CDR3 sequence: CASSSGDGETQYF. CDR3 DNA sequence: TGTGCCAGCAGCTCGGGGGATGGAGAGACCCAGTACTTC.

The chain recombines TRBV11-3 with TRBJ2-3; D might be TRBD2 (5 bases). The CDR3 runs 13 residues. The V gene's germline CDR1 is SGHNT and CDR2 YENEEA. Trimming removed 3 bases at V and 2 bases at J, with 6 bases between. The CDR3 DNA reads TGTGCCAGCAGCTTGGAGGTCACAGATACGCAGTATTTT. Translating it yields CASSLEVTDTQYF.